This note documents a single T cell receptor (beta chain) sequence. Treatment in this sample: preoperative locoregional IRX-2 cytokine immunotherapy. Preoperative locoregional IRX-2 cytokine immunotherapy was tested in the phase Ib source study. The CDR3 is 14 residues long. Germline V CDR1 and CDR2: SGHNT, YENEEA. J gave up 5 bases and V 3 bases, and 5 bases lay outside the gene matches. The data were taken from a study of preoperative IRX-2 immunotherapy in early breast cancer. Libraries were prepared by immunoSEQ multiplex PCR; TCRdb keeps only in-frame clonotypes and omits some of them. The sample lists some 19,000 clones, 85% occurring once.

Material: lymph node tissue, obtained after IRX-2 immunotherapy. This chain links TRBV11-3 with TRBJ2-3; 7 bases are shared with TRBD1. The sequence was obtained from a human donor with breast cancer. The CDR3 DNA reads TGTGCCAGCAGCTTGCAGGGGGTAGAAGATACGCAGTATTTT. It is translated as CASSLQGVEDTQYF.